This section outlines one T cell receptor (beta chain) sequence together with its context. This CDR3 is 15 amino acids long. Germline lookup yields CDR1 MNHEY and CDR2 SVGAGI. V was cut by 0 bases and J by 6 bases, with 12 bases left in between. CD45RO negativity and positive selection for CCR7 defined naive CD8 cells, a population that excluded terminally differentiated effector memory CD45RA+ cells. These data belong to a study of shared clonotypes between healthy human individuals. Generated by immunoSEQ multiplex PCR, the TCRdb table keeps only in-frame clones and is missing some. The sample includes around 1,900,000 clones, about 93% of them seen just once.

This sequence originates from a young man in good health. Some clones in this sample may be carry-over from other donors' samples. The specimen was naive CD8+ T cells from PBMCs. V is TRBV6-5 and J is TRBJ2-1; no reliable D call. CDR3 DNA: TGTGCCAGCAGTTACTCCCGGACCACCCGCAATGAGCAGTTCTTC. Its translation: CASSYSRTTRNEQFF.